The rows below give T cell receptor beta chains drawn from one sample of a study of CD8 T cells in ankylosing spondylitis. One entry per CDR3 protein, called by TCRdb with MiXCR from the 5' RACE reads. The sample records 300,000 to 400,000 distinct CDR3 sequences, 11% being singletons. The sequenced sample consisted of blood, either unsorted or a sorted T cell fraction (not recorded which). The receptors come from a female donor with ankylosing spondylitis or in good health (not recorded which). CDR3s include the opening cysteine and the closing phenylalanine or tryptophan. Each record gives: D gene, V gene, J gene, clone size, CDR3 protein, CDR3 DNA. The D gene is left open where the match is weak. Expanded clones get a size class; other rows say once, few or many, or leave the size out.

d_call: TRBD1
v_call: TRBV5-1
j_call: TRBJ2-7
clone_size: many
cdr3_aa: CASSLVGQNYEQYF
cdr3_nt: TGCGCCAGCAGCTTGGTGGGACAGAACTACGAGCAGTACTTC

d_call: TRBD2
v_call: TRBV20-1
j_call: TRBJ2-1
clone_size: many
cdr3_aa: CSARATSGGQGGVNEQFF
cdr3_nt: TGCAGTGCTAGAGCCACTAGCGGGGGCCAGGGGGGTGTGAATGAGCAGTTCTTC

d_call: .
v_call: TRBV7-8
j_call: TRBJ1-5
clone_size: many
cdr3_aa: CASCGSGPQHF
cdr3_nt: TGTGCCAGCTGTGGATCCGGGCCCCAGCATTTT

d_call: TRBD2
v_call: TRBV7-8
j_call: TRBJ2-1
clone_size: few
cdr3_aa: CASSLIPGTSTNEQFF
cdr3_nt: TGTGCCAGCAGCTTGATCCCGGGGACTAGCACCAATGAGCAGTTCTTC

d_call: .
v_call: TRBV10-1
j_call: TRBJ2-3
clone_size: .
cdr3_aa: CASGSAGTQYF
cdr3_nt: TGCGCCAGCGGTTCAGCGGGTACGCAGTATTTT

d_call: .
v_call: TRBV20-1
j_call: TRBJ1-3
clone_size: once
cdr3_aa: CSARAALVSGNTIYF
cdr3_nt: TGCAGTGCTAGAGCCGCCCTCGTCTCAGGAAACACCATATATTTT

d_call: TRBD2
v_call: TRBV7-2
j_call: TRBJ2-5
clone_size: many
cdr3_aa: CASSSWTSGVDKSTQYF
cdr3_nt: TGTGCCAGCAGCTCGTGGACTAGCGGGGTTGATAAATCGACCCAGTACTTC

d_call: .
v_call: TRBV7-6
j_call: TRBJ2-3
clone_size: many
cdr3_aa: CASSGLSGFTDTQYF
cdr3_nt: TGTGCCAGCAGCGGACTCTCCGGTTTCACAGATACGCAGTATTTT

d_call: .
v_call: TRBV18
j_call: TRBJ2-1
clone_size: many
cdr3_aa: CASSLRQAHYNEQFF
cdr3_nt: TGTGCCAGCTCTCTCAGACAGGCTCACTACAATGAGCAGTTCTTC

d_call: .
v_call: TRBV7-2
j_call: TRBJ2-7
clone_size: many
cdr3_aa: CASSLVAGPGEQYF
cdr3_nt: TGTGCCAGCAGCTTAGTGGCAGGGCCGGGCGAGCAGTACTTC

d_call: TRBD1
v_call: TRBV20-1
j_call: TRBJ1-1
clone_size: many
cdr3_aa: CSASRSGGFQAFF
cdr3_nt: TGCAGTGCTAGCCGCTCAGGGGGCTTTCAAGCTTTCTTT

d_call: .
v_call: TRBV5-1
j_call: TRBJ2-3
clone_size: .
cdr3_aa: CASSQQSGYTDTQYF
cdr3_nt: TGCGCCAGCAGCCAACAAAGCGGGTACACAGATACGCAGTATTTT

d_call: .
v_call: TRBV3-1
j_call: TRBJ1-1
clone_size: .
cdr3_aa: CASSTEGPMPTEAFF
cdr3_nt: TGTGCCAGCAGCACGGAGGGACCCATGCCCACTGAAGCTTTCTTT

d_call: TRBD1
v_call: TRBV27
j_call: TRBJ2-7
clone_size: few
cdr3_aa: CASSTGGEGSYEQYF
cdr3_nt: TGTGCCAGCAGTACAGGGGGCGAGGGCTCCTACGAGCAGTACTTC

d_call: .
v_call: TRBV24-1
j_call: TRBJ1-1
clone_size: .
cdr3_aa: CATRAGGTEAFF
cdr3_nt: TGTGCCACCAGGGCGGGTGGGACTGAAGCTTTCTTT

d_call: TRBD1
v_call: TRBV20-1
j_call: TRBJ1-2
clone_size: few
cdr3_aa: CSAADRRVYGYTF
cdr3_nt: TGCAGTGCTGCGGACAGGCGGGTCTATGGCTACACCTTC

d_call: .
v_call: TRBV27
j_call: TRBJ1-1
clone_size: many
cdr3_aa: CASRDRHMNTEAFF
cdr3_nt: TGTGCCAGCAGGGACAGACATATGAACACTGAAGCTTTCTTT

d_call: .
v_call: TRBV10-2
j_call: TRBJ2-1
clone_size: many
cdr3_aa: CASSIGPNEQFF
cdr3_nt: TGCGCCAGCAGTATTGGTCCCAATGAGCAGTTCTTC

d_call: TRBD2
v_call: TRBV10-3
j_call: TRBJ2-1
clone_size: many
cdr3_aa: CAISESTSGRVYNEQFF
cdr3_nt: TGTGCCATCAGTGAGTCAACTAGCGGGAGGGTCTACAATGAGCAGTTCTTC

d_call: .
v_call: TRBV12-3/TRBV12-4
j_call: TRBJ2-7
clone_size: few
cdr3_aa: CASSSADRMPIEQYF
cdr3_nt: TGTGCCAGCAGTTCCGCCGACAGGATGCCCATCGAGCAGTACTTC

d_call: .
v_call: TRBV11-2
j_call: TRBJ2-1
clone_size: many
cdr3_aa: CASSLGAGSHNEQFF
cdr3_nt: TGTGCCAGCAGCTTAGGGGCGGGATCTCACAATGAGCAGTTCTTC

d_call: .
v_call: TRBV5-1
j_call: TRBJ2-1
clone_size: many
cdr3_aa: CASSPPGSSYNEQFF
cdr3_nt: TGCGCCAGCAGCCCTCCTGGGAGCTCCTACAATGAGCAGTTCTTC

d_call: .
v_call: TRBV20-1
j_call: TRBJ1-6
clone_size: many
cdr3_aa: CSASQRGIRNSPLHF
cdr3_nt: TGCAGTGCTAGTCAGCGGGGGATAAGGAATTCACCCCTCCACTTT

d_call: .
v_call: TRBV5-1
j_call: TRBJ2-5
clone_size: many
cdr3_aa: CASSLTRVETQYF
cdr3_nt: TGCGCCAGCAGCTTGACCCGGGTTGAGACCCAGTACTTC

d_call: TRBD2
v_call: TRBV5-1
j_call: TRBJ2-1
clone_size: .
cdr3_aa: CASSLTYGGAYEQFF
cdr3_nt: TGCGCCAGCAGCTTAACATACGGGGGGGCTTATGAGCAGTTCTTC

d_call: .
v_call: TRBV20-1
j_call: TRBJ2-2
clone_size: .
cdr3_aa: CSARRGDRVTGELFF
cdr3_nt: TGCAGTGCTAGGAGGGGAGACCGAGTCACCGGGGAGCTGTTTTTT